What follows is one TCR beta chain and its context. The antigen is undetermined. The sample comes from a study of beta chain features in type 1 diabetes. J gave up 7 bases and V 6 bases, and 6 bases lay outside the gene matches. CDR1 MNHEY and CDR2 SMNVEV come from the germline V gene (reference sequence). The CDR3 totals 13 residues. Expressed TCRB transcripts got sequenced, as all isolated RNA was reverse transcribed. Each sample of naive, central memory or regulatory T cells had, on average, about 3.57 million reads. Libraries were prepared by immunoSEQ multiplex PCR; TCRdb keeps only in-frame clonotypes and omits some of them. Counted here are roughly 450,000 clones, about 15% occurring once; the ten biggest clones make up approximately 0.035%. Study findings and constraints: At VDJ recombination sites, type 1 diabetes patients had fewer insertions and more deleted nucleotides.

The sequence derives from a young man in good health. The chain is built from TRBV27 and TRBJ2-1; TRBD1 aligns across 7 bases. The specimen was naive CD4+ T cells from blood. CDR3 protein: CASRTGTSNEQFF. The CDR3 nucleotides are TGTGCCAGCAGGACAGGGACCAGTAATGAGCAGTTCTTC.